This section outlines one T cell receptor (beta chain) sequence together with its context. What it binds is unknown. This sample was included in a study of cytotoxic CD8 clonotypes in ibrutinib-treated CLL. Overall study: The taking of response samples occurred after a median roughly 11 months of treatment, with a range of 6 to 36.

Overall study findings and caveats: Sample timing was unmatched between remission and later-progressing patients; lymph nodes unstudied.

The CDR3 contains 13 residues. The V end was cut by 1 base, the J end by 0 bases, with 7 bases between. Germline CDR1 and CDR2: GTSNPN and SVGIG (reference sequence). Produced via immunoSEQ multiplex PCR; TCRdb's table is partial and in-frame only. The sample includes more than 200,000 clones, under 75% of them seen just once. This clonotype was sampled from a human donor with chronic lymphocytic leukemia. The specimen was PBMCs, collected after 24 months of ibrutinib treatment. The rearrangement joins TRBV30 to TRBJ2-7, with D tentatively TRBD1 (5 bases). The DNA for the CDR3 is TGTGCCTGGAGTGCGGACATCTCCTACGAGCAGTACTTC. Its protein is CAWSADISYEQYF.